The rows below give T cell receptor beta chains drawn from one sample of a study of T cell repertoires in cytomegalovirus infection. One entry per CDR3 protein results from TCRdb running MiXCR on the reads. The data contain fewer than 1,000,000 distinct CDR3 sequences, roughly a third of them singletons. No antigens are known for them. The sample was cultured CD8+ T cells from PBMCs, taken from culture after CMV antigen stimulation. These receptors all come from a human donor in good health (CMV status not recorded). Some clones in this sample may be carry-over from other donors' samples. The CDR3 runs from the conserved cysteine through the conserved F or W. A D gene is named only where the DNA matches it firmly. For some rows the clone size is stated as once, few or many, or as a class when expanded; others skip it.

abundance: few
j_gene: TRBJ2-1
d_gene: TRBD1
v_gene: TRBV5-1
CDR3aa: CASSLEGQGLLNEQFF
CDR3nt: TGCGCCAGCAGCTTGGAAGGACAGGGTCTCTTAAATGAGCAGTTCTTC

abundance: .
j_gene: TRBJ1-1
d_gene: TRBD1
v_gene: TRBV6-2/TRBV6-3
CDR3aa: CASSYNPVDRGPARFTEAFF
CDR3nt: TGTGCCAGCAGCTACAACCCCGTGGACAGGGGGCCGGCAAGATTCACTGAAGCTTTCTTT

abundance: few
j_gene: TRBJ2-5
d_gene: .
v_gene: TRBV6-2/TRBV6-3
CDR3aa: CASSSSPRENGETQYF
CDR3nt: TGTGCCAGCAGCTCGAGTCCCAGGGAAAATGGGGAGACCCAGTACTTC

abundance: .
j_gene: TRBJ1-5
d_gene: .
v_gene: TRBV27
CDR3aa: CASRPGTSNQPQHF
CDR3nt: TGTGCCAGCAGACCCGGCACTAGCAATCAGCCCCAGCATTTT

abundance: many
j_gene: TRBJ1-4
d_gene: TRBD1
v_gene: TRBV7-9
CDR3aa: CASSRQGSNEKLFF
CDR3nt: TGTGCCAGCAGCCGACAGGGATCTAATGAAAAACTGTTTTTT

abundance: .
j_gene: TRBJ2-1
d_gene: .
v_gene: TRBV7-9
CDR3aa: CASSSSTDNEQFF
CDR3nt: TGTGCCAGCAGCTCCAGTACAGACAATGAGCAGTTCTTC

abundance: .
j_gene: TRBJ2-5
d_gene: TRBD2
v_gene: TRBV12-3/TRBV12-4
CDR3aa: CASSTSGGSGGAAETQYF
CDR3nt: TGTGCCAGCAGTACCTCGGGGGGTAGCGGGGGGGCGGCGGAGACCCAGTACTTC

abundance: few
j_gene: TRBJ1-2
d_gene: .
v_gene: TRBV5-6
CDR3aa: CASSLGFYGYTF
CDR3nt: TGTGCCAGCAGCTTGGGATTTTATGGCTACACCTTC

abundance: many
j_gene: TRBJ2-3
d_gene: .
v_gene: TRBV7-2
CDR3aa: CASSLAGPADTQYF
CDR3nt: TGTGCCAGCAGCTTGGCGGGGCCCGCAGATACGCAGTATTTT

abundance: .
j_gene: TRBJ1-2
d_gene: .
v_gene: TRBV9
CDR3aa: CVSSALGSYGYTF
CDR3nt: TGTGTCAGCAGCGCCCTTGGGTCCTATGGCTACACCTTC

abundance: few
j_gene: TRBJ2-5
d_gene: .
v_gene: TRBV29-1
CDR3aa: CSVEVYAYQETQYF
CDR3nt: TGCAGCGTTGAGGTTTACGCGTACCAAGAGACCCAGTACTTC

abundance: few
j_gene: TRBJ1-2
d_gene: TRBD1
v_gene: TRBV7-9
CDR3aa: CASSPQGLRAGYGYTF
CDR3nt: TGTGCCAGCAGCCCACAGGGGCTAAGGGCCGGCTATGGCTACACCTTC

abundance: many
j_gene: TRBJ1-2
d_gene: .
v_gene: TRBV7-2
CDR3aa: CASSPDSSNYGYTF
CDR3nt: TGTGCCAGCAGTCCGGACAGTTCTAACTATGGCTACACCTTC

abundance: .
j_gene: TRBJ2-3
d_gene: TRBD1
v_gene: TRBV19
CDR3aa: CASSHRDRSGLGTDTQYF
CDR3nt: TGTGCCAGTAGCCACCGGGACAGGAGTGGGCTGGGCACAGATACGCAGTATTTT

abundance: .
j_gene: TRBJ2-1
d_gene: TRBD2
v_gene: TRBV12-3/TRBV12-4
CDR3aa: CASRSSGGRNEQFF
CDR3nt: TGTGCCAGCAGGTCTAGCGGGGGGCGGAATGAGCAGTTCTTC

abundance: .
j_gene: TRBJ2-1
d_gene: TRBD2
v_gene: TRBV19
CDR3aa: CASSILAGGGNEQFF
CDR3nt: TGTGCCAGTAGTATACTAGCGGGGGGCGGGAATGAGCAGTTCTTC

abundance: few
j_gene: TRBJ1-2
d_gene: TRBD1
v_gene: TRBV4-3
CDR3aa: CASSQAALGTGPTRGYTF
CDR3nt: TGCGCCAGCAGCCAAGCAGCGCTGGGGACAGGCCCAACTCGGGGCTACACCTTC

abundance: .
j_gene: TRBJ2-5
d_gene: .
v_gene: TRBV3-1
CDR3aa: CASSQALETQYF
CDR3nt: TGTGCCAGCAGCCAAGCCTTGGAGACCCAGTACTTC

abundance: many
j_gene: TRBJ2-2
d_gene: .
v_gene: TRBV7-2
CDR3aa: CASSPTAGSTGELFF
CDR3nt: TGTGCCAGCAGCCCCACTGCCGGGAGCACCGGGGAGCTGTTTTTT

abundance: .
j_gene: TRBJ2-3
d_gene: .
v_gene: TRBV19
CDR3aa: CASLGVTDTQYF
CDR3nt: TGTGCCAGTCTCGGGGTCACAGATACGCAGTATTTT

abundance: .
j_gene: TRBJ2-1
d_gene: .
v_gene: TRBV6-1
CDR3aa: CATLTGGPEQFF
CDR3nt: TGTGCCACCCTCACCGGGGGGCCTGAGCAGTTCTTC

abundance: few
j_gene: TRBJ1-5
d_gene: .
v_gene: TRBV12-3/TRBV12-4
CDR3aa: CASSPTPAPQHF
CDR3nt: TGTGCCAGCAGTCCCACCCCAGCGCCCCAGCATTTT

abundance: .
j_gene: TRBJ1-2
d_gene: .
v_gene: TRBV6-5
CDR3aa: CASMARNYGYTF
CDR3nt: TGTGCCAGCATGGCTCGGAACTATGGCTACACCTTC

abundance: .
j_gene: TRBJ1-5
d_gene: .
v_gene: TRBV24-1
CDR3aa: CATSDRARTQPQHF
CDR3nt: TGTGCCACCAGTGACAGGGCGCGTACTCAGCCCCAGCATTTT

abundance: few
j_gene: TRBJ2-5
d_gene: TRBD2
v_gene: TRBV5-4
CDR3aa: CASSFTSGGYQETQYF
CDR3nt: TGTGCCAGCAGCTTCACTAGCGGGGGGTACCAAGAGACCCAGTACTTC

abundance: many
j_gene: TRBJ1-2
d_gene: TRBD1
v_gene: TRBV7-6
CDR3aa: CASSLTGDAGYGYTF
CDR3nt: TGTGCCAGCAGCCTTACAGGGGACGCCGGCTATGGCTACACCTTC

abundance: .
j_gene: TRBJ2-5
d_gene: .
v_gene: TRBV6-6
CDR3aa: CASSYVWTAEETQYF
CDR3nt: TGTGCCAGCAGTTACGTTTGGACAGCAGAGGAGACCCAGTACTTC

abundance: .
j_gene: TRBJ1-1
d_gene: TRBD1
v_gene: TRBV10-3
CDR3aa: CAITRTGLNTEAFF
CDR3nt: TGTGCCATCACCCGGACAGGGCTGAACACTGAAGCTTTCTTT

abundance: few
j_gene: TRBJ2-1
d_gene: TRBD1
v_gene: TRBV28
CDR3aa: CASSFLQGSSYNEQFF
CDR3nt: TGTGCCAGCAGTTTCCTACAGGGGAGCTCCTACAATGAGCAGTTCTTC

abundance: .
j_gene: TRBJ2-1
d_gene: .
v_gene: TRBV4-3
CDR3aa: CASSPMGLLEGEQFF
CDR3nt: TGCGCCAGCAGCCCGATGGGACTCCTAGAGGGTGAGCAGTTCTTC

abundance: .
j_gene: TRBJ2-2
d_gene: .
v_gene: TRBV6-2/TRBV6-3
CDR3aa: CASSLTATGELFF
CDR3nt: TGTGCCAGCAGCCTGACTGCCACCGGGGAGCTGTTTTTT

abundance: .
j_gene: TRBJ2-5
d_gene: .
v_gene: TRBV20-1
CDR3aa: CSARDGGPWETQYF
CDR3nt: TGCAGTGCTAGAGATGGCGGCCCGTGGGAGACCCAGTACTTC

abundance: .
j_gene: TRBJ2-3
d_gene: .
v_gene: TRBV7-8
CDR3aa: CASSQNSGVTDTQYF
CDR3nt: TGTGCCAGCAGCCAGAATAGCGGCGTCACAGATACGCAGTATTTT

abundance: many
j_gene: TRBJ2-1
d_gene: TRBD2
v_gene: TRBV7-2
CDR3aa: CASSGLAGGYNEQFF
CDR3nt: TGTGCCAGCAGCGGACTAGCGGGGGGCTACAATGAGCAGTTCTTC

abundance: many
j_gene: TRBJ1-1
d_gene: TRBD1
v_gene: TRBV7-2
CDR3aa: CASSLTGAGNTEAFF
CDR3nt: TGTGCCAGCAGCTTAACAGGGGCGGGGAACACTGAAGCTTTCTTT

abundance: few
j_gene: TRBJ2-3
d_gene: .
v_gene: TRBV6-2/TRBV6-3
CDR3aa: CASLSGPDTQYF
CDR3nt: TGTGCCAGCCTCTCGGGTCCAGATACGCAGTATTTT

abundance: .
j_gene: TRBJ1-2
d_gene: .
v_gene: TRBV5-4
CDR3aa: CASSLDSAGPIYGYTF
CDR3nt: TGTGCCAGCAGCTTGGATTCGGCGGGGCCCATCTATGGCTACACCTTC

abundance: few
j_gene: TRBJ2-1
d_gene: .
v_gene: TRBV4-1
CDR3aa: CASSQENREEQFF
CDR3nt: TGCGCCAGCAGCCAAGAAAACAGAGAGGAGCAGTTCTTC

abundance: .
j_gene: TRBJ2-2
d_gene: .
v_gene: TRBV27
CDR3aa: CASSLSLRTGELFF
CDR3nt: TGTGCCAGCAGTTTATCTTTACGAACCGGGGAGCTGTTTTTT

abundance: few
j_gene: TRBJ1-5
d_gene: .
v_gene: TRBV27
CDR3aa: CASSLSSQYNQPQHF
CDR3nt: TGTGCCAGCAGTTTATCCTCACAGTACAATCAGCCCCAGCATTTT

abundance: .
j_gene: TRBJ1-1
d_gene: .
v_gene: TRBV9
CDR3aa: CASGGRGEAFF
CDR3nt: TGTGCCAGCGGTGGACGGGGTGAAGCTTTCTTT

abundance: .
j_gene: TRBJ1-4
d_gene: .
v_gene: TRBV7-6
CDR3aa: CASSPTHGQPLSEKLFF
CDR3nt: TGTGCCAGCAGCCCAACCCATGGACAGCCACTCTCTGAAAAACTGTTTTTT

abundance: .
j_gene: TRBJ2-6
d_gene: .
v_gene: TRBV6-1
CDR3aa: CASSPWGSGANVLTF
CDR3nt: TGTGCCAGCAGTCCTTGGGGGTCTGGGGCCAACGTCCTGACTTTC

abundance: .
j_gene: TRBJ1-2
d_gene: .
v_gene: TRBV7-9
CDR3aa: CASSAVGQGNGYTF
CDR3nt: TGTGCCAGCAGCGCCGTGGGGCAAGGGAATGGCTACACCTTC

abundance: few
j_gene: TRBJ2-5
d_gene: .
v_gene: TRBV19
CDR3aa: CASSRTRETQYF
CDR3nt: TGTGCCAGTAGTAGGACCCGAGAGACCCAGTACTTC